The clone carrying this TCR beta chain has only one observation. The target antigen is unknown. Donors in the study were healthy people who gave bone marrow. The PCR employed 60 Vbeta primers together with 13 Jbeta primers. Sequenced by immunoSEQ multiplex PCR; TCRdb stores in-frame clones only, minus some. The data show fewer than 200,000 clones, with roughly 80% seen just once and less than 5% held by the top ten. The data originate from a study of cytomegalovirus exposure and HLA in healthy donors. Study as a whole: Inside one of the first data releases sat about 85 million unique TCRs taken from HLA-typed donors. General study points: An analysis was carried out later, and it reportedly showed fewer N-insertions in an Asian-associated ancestry cluster than the 666-donor mean. TCR beta sequences reportedly predicted most subjects' HLA-A and HLA-B alleles accurately.

Germline V CDR1 and CDR2: MNHNY, SVGAGI (reference sequence). The CDR3 covers 14 residues. V gave up 6 bases and J gave up 1 base, with 12 bases separating them. Sequenced: PBMCs. The clonotype comes from a male donor in good health and CMV-seronegative. The chain joins TRBV6-6 to TRBJ1-2; the D gene is possibly TRBD1 (6 bases). This CDR3 is CASRATGINYGYTF. CDR3 DNA sequence: TGTGCCAGCAGGGCGACAGGAATTAACTATGGCTACACCTTC.